This T cell receptor beta chain came from a study of vaccination and CD4 T cells after COVID-19. Sample treatment: roughly ten-day PBMC culture with coronavirus spike peptide pools or control peptides (ViraFEST assay). Convalescent patients tested SARS-CoV-2 PCR positive from March to December 2020, before Alpha, Beta and Delta emerged. This clonotype was recorded a few times. Its target is unknown. CDR1 is DFQATT, CDR2 SNEGSKA, per germline (reference sequence). V gave up 3 bases and J gave up 0 bases, with 17 bases separating them. The CDR3 runs to 16 residues. The Oncomine TCR Beta short-read assay was applied to DNA of cultured CD4+ T cells. MiXCR, applied by TCRdb to the PCR reads, yields one record per CDR3 protein. The sample comprises 8,000 or so distinct CDR3 sequences, about 20% of which are singletons, and approximately 21% rests with the top ten.

Sequences were derived from CD4+ T cells from blood, cultured in vitro, sampled after SARS-CoV-2 vaccination. The sequence came from a human donor who had recovered from COVID-19. The V gene is TRBV20-1, the J gene TRBJ1-1; D possibly corresponds to TRBD1 (6 bases). The CDR3 here is CSASPDSSIMNTEAFF. DNA of the CDR3: TGCAGTGCTAGCCCGGACAGCTCGATTATGAACACTGAAGCTTTCTTT.